This T cell receptor beta chain was identified during a study of shared clonotypes between healthy human individuals. This clone was seen a few times. Germline V gene data show CDR1 as MNHNS and CDR2 as SASEGT. The length of the CDR3 is 17 residues. V was clipped by 1 base and J by 2 bases; unmatched bases: 8. Sequencing used immunoSEQ multiplex PCR; TCRdb keeps in-frame clones, though not all of them. The sample carries a few hundred thousand clones, 97% recorded once. J is TRBJ1-1 and V is TRBV6-1, with TRBD1 matching 9 bases. This sequence originates from a woman under 40 in good health. Specimen: naive CD4+ T cells sorted from blood. As for subset: CD45RA+ positively selected. The DNA of the CDR3 is TGTGCCAGCAGTGAAGACAGGGGGCGCATTAGTAACACTGAAGCTTTCTTT. Its protein product is CASSEDRGRISNTEAFF.